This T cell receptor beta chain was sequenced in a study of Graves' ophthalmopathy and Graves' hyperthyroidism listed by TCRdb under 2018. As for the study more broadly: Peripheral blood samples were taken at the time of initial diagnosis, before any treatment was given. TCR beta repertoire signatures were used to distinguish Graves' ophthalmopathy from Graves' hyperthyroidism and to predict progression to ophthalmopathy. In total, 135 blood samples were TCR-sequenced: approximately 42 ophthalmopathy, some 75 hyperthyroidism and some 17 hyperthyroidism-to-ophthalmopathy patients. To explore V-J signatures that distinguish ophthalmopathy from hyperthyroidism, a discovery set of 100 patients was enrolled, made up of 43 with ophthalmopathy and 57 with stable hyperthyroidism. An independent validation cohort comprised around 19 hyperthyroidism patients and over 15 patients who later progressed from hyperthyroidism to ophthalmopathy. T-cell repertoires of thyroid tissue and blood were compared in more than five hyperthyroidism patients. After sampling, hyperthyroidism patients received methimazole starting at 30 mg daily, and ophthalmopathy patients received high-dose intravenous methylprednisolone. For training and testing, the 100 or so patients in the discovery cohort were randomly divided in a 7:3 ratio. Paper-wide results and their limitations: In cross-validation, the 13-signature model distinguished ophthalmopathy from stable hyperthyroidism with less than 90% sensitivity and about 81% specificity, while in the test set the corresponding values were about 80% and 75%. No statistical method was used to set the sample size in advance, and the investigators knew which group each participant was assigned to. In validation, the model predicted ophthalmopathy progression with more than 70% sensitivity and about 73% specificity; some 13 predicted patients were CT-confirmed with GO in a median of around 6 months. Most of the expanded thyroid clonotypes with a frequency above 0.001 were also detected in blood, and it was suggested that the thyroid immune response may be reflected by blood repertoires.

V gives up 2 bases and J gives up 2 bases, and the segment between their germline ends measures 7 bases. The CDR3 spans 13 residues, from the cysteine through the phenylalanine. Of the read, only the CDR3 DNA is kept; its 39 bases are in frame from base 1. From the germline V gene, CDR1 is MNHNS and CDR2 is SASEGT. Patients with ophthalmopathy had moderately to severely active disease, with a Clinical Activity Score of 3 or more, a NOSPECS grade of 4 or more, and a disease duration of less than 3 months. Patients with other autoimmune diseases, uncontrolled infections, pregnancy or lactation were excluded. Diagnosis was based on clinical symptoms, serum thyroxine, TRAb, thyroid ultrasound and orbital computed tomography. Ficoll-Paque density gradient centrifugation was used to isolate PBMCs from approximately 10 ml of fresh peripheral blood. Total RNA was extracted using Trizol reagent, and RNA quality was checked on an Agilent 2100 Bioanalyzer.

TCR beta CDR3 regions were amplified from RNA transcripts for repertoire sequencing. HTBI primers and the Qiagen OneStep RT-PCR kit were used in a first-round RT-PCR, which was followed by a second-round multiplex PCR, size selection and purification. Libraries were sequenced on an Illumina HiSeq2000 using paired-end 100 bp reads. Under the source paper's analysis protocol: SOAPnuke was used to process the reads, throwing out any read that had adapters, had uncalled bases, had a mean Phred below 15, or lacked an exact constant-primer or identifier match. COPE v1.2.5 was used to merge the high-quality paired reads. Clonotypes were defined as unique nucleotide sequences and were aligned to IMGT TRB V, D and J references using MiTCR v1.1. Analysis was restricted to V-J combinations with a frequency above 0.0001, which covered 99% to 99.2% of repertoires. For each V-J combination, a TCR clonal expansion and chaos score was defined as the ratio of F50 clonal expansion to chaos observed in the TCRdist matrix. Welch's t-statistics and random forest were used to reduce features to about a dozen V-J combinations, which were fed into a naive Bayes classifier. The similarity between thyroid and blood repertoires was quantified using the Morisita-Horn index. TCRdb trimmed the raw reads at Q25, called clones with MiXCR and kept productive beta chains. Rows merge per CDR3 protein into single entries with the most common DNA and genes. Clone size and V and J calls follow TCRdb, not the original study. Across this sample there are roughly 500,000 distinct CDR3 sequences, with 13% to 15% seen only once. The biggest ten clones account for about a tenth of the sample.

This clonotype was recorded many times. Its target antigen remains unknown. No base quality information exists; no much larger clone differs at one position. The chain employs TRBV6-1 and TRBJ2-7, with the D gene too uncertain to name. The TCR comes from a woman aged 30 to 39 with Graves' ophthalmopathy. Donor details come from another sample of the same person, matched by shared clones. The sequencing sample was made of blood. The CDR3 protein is CASSENSPYEQYF. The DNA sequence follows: TGTGCCAGCAGTGAAAACAGCCCCTACGAGCAGTACTTC.